These T cell receptor beta chains were read from a single sample in a study of Ad26.COV2.S vaccination and SARS-CoV-2 variants. Assay used: immunoSEQ multiplex PCR; TCRdb lists only in-frame clones, some missing. The table lists about 370,000 clones, about 91% of them singletons, with around 1.8% in the top ten. The sequenced sample was peripheral blood, obtained in a trial of Ad26.COV2.S vaccine versus placebo. Source of these receptors: a person between 18 and 60 years old who received the Ad26.COV2.S COVID-19 vaccine or a placebo. The CDR3 runs from the conserved cysteine through the conserved F or W. D genes are given only for firm matches. For some rows the clone size is stated as once, few or many, or as a class when expanded; others skip it.

J | V | size | D | CDR3 | DNA
TRBJ1-3 | TRBV5-1 | NA | TRBD1 | CASSNRPQGAYAGNTIYF | TGCGCCAGCAGCAACCGTCCACAGGGGGCTTACGCCGGAAACACCATATATTTT
TRBJ2-7 | TRBV5-1 | NA | NA | CASSPAPGGVSLSSSYEQYF | TGCGCCAGCAGCCCCGCACCAGGAGGGGTAAGCTTGTCGTCCTCCTACGAGCAGTACTTC
TRBJ2-3 | TRBV5-1 | NA | TRBD1 | CASSLGIDRAPMGTQYF | TGCGCCAGCAGCTTGGGGATTGACAGGGCTCCCATGGGTACGCAGTATTTT
TRBJ2-2 | TRBV15 | NA | TRBD1 | CATDRGRTGELFF | TGTGCCACGGACAGGGGTCGAACCGGGGAGCTGTTTTTT
TRBJ1-4 | TRBV27 | NA | TRBD1 | CASGQVRDHEKLFF | TGTGCCAGCGGACAGGTTAGGGACCATGAAAAACTGTTTTTT
TRBJ1-1 | TRBV2 | few | TRBD1 | CASSGRRTGGTEAFF | TGTGCCAGCAGTGGACGGAGGACAGGGGGCACTGAAGCTTTCTTT
TRBJ1-6 | TRBV5-1 | NA | NA | CASSLGANNSPLHF | TGCGCCAGCAGCCTAGGGGCGAATAATTCACCCCTCCACTTT
TRBJ2-7 | TRBV6-5 | once | NA | CASSRNHEGYEQYF | TGTGCCAGCAGCAGGAACCATGAGGGCTACGAGCAGTACTTC
TRBJ2-7 | TRBV7-8 | NA | TRBD1 | CASSFGTAYEQYF | TGTGCCAGCAGCTTTGGGACAGCCTACGAGCAGTACTTC
TRBJ2-1 | TRBV7-2 | NA | NA | CASSLESGGQFF | TGTGCCAGCAGCTTAGAGTCCGGGGGGCAGTTCTTC
TRBJ2-7 | TRBV5-1 | NA | TRBD2 | CASRSDPGGVSYEQYF | TGCGCCAGCAGGTCGGACCCCGGGGGGGTCTCCTACGAGCAGTACTTC
TRBJ1-1 | TRBV11-3 | NA | TRBD1 | CASSPQGGMNTEAFF | TGTGCCAGCAGCCCCCAGGGGGGCATGAACACTGAAGCTTTCTTT
TRBJ2-5 | TRBV27 | NA | NA | CASSTWTMGQETQYF | TGTGCCAGCAGTACCTGGACCATGGGGCAAGAGACCCAGTACTTC
TRBJ2-1 | TRBV4-3 | NA | NA | CASSQLRSGLGGNEQFF | TGCGCCAGCAGCCAATTGAGAAGCGGGTTGGGGGGAAATGAGCAGTTCTTC
TRBJ1-4 | TRBV7-9 | NA | NA | CASGRKVGLGRDEKLFF | TGTGCCAGCGGAAGGAAAGTAGGATTAGGAAGAGATGAAAAACTGTTTTTT
TRBJ2-3 | TRBV28 | NA | NA | CASRPEGAPADTQYF | TGTGCCAGCAGGCCCGAGGGAGCGCCGGCAGATACGCAGTATTTT
TRBJ1-2 | TRBV7-9 | NA | TRBD1 | CASSLGQGWYGYTF | TGTGCCAGCAGCCTGGGACAGGGGTGGTATGGCTACACCTTC
TRBJ2-3 | TRBV7-2 | once | NA | CASTLRLARDTQYF | TGTGCCAGCACGCTAAGGCTAGCGAGAGATACGCAGTATTTT
TRBJ2-1 | TRBV11-2 | NA | TRBD1 | CASTSMGQGSYNEQFF | TGTGCCAGCACCTCAATGGGACAGGGGTCCTACAATGAGCAGTTCTTC
TRBJ1-6 | TRBV5-1 | NA | TRBD1 | CASSLAGTGYSPLHF | TGCGCCAGCAGCTTGGCCGGGACAGGGTATTCACCCCTCCACTTT
TRBJ2-3 | TRBV2 | NA | NA | CASNGGLTTDTQYF | TGTGCCAGCAACGGGGGGCTTACCACAGATACGCAGTATTTT
TRBJ2-7 | TRBV19 | NA | NA | CAGTTSGPDEQYF | TGTGCCGGAACGACAAGTGGGCCCGACGAGCAGTACTTC
TRBJ2-7 | TRBV3-1/TRBV3-2 | NA | TRBD1 | CASSQPDRREQYF | TGTGCCAGCAGCCAACCGGACAGGCGCGAGCAGTACTTC
TRBJ2-2 | TRBV25-1 | NA | TRBD2 | CASSVGLAGGNTGELFF | TGTGCCAGCAGCGTGGGACTAGCGGGAGGAAACACCGGGGAGCTGTTTTTT
TRBJ2-1 | TRBV6-2/TRBV6-3 | NA | NA | CASSPPGSSYNEQFF | TGTGCCAGCAGCCCTCCGGGCAGCTCCTACAATGAGCAGTTCTTC
TRBJ2-7 | TRBV15 | NA | NA | CATSREGPSSYEQYF | TGTGCCACCAGCAGAGAGGGGCCCTCATCCTACGAGCAGTACTTC
TRBJ1-1 | TRBV19 | NA | NA | CASSISQGMNTEAFF | TGTGCCAGTAGTATCTCACAGGGCATGAACACTGAAGCTTTCTTT
TRBJ1-4 | TRBV5-1 | NA | NA | CASSRSGVRGEKLFF | TGCGCCAGCAGCCGATCAGGGGTTAGGGGGGAAAAACTGTTTTTT
TRBJ2-3 | TRBV11-3 | NA | TRBD2 | CASSEPLSGTFSRTDTQYF | TGTGCCAGCAGCGAGCCTCTGAGCGGGACCTTTTCCCGCACAGATACGCAGTATTTT
TRBJ2-3 | TRBV6-4 | NA | NA | CASSVTSTDTQYF | TGTGCCAGCAGTGTAACTAGCACAGATACGCAGTATTTT
TRBJ1-5 | TRBV7-2 | NA | NA | CASSLDRRNQPQHF | TGTGCCAGCAGCTTAGACAGGCGTAATCAGCCCCAGCATTTT
TRBJ2-1 | TRBV6-4 | NA | TRBD2 | CASSEGTSSNEQFF | TGTGCCAGCAGTGAAGGGACTAGCTCCAATGAGCAGTTCTTC
TRBJ2-1 | TRBV2 | NA | NA | CASSETDYNEQFF | TGTGCCAGCAGCGAGACAGACTACAATGAGCAGTTCTTC
TRBJ2-7 | TRBV5-1 | NA | TRBD2 | CASSLSGTSHGEQYF | TGCGCCAGCAGTCTGAGTGGGACTAGTCACGGCGAGCAGTACTTC
TRBJ2-5 | TRBV4-3 | few | TRBD1 | CASSQNRLLWQGAQETQYF | TGCGCCAGCAGCCAGAATCGTCTTTTGTGGCAGGGGGCGCAAGAGACCCAGTACTTC
TRBJ2-1 | TRBV12-5 | NA | TRBD2 | CASAGWREGGYNEQFF | TGTGCTAGTGCTGGTTGGCGGGAGGGCGGGTACAATGAGCAGTTCTTC
TRBJ2-7 | TRBV9 | NA | NA | CASSEGNRLHYEQYF | TGTGCCAGCAGCGAGGGGAACAGGCTTCACTACGAGCAGTACTTC